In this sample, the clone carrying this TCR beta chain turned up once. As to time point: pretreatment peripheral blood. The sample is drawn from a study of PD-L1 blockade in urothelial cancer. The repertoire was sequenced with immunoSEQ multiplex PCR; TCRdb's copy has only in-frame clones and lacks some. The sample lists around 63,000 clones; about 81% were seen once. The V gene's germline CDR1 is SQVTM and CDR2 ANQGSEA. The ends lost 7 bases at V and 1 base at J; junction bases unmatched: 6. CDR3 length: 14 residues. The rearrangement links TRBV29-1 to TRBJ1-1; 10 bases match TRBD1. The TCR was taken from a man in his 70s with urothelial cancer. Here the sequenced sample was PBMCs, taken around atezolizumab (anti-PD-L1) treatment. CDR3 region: CSAGTGARNTEAFF. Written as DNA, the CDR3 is TGCAGCGCCGGGACAGGGGCAAGGAACACTGAAGCTTTCTTT.